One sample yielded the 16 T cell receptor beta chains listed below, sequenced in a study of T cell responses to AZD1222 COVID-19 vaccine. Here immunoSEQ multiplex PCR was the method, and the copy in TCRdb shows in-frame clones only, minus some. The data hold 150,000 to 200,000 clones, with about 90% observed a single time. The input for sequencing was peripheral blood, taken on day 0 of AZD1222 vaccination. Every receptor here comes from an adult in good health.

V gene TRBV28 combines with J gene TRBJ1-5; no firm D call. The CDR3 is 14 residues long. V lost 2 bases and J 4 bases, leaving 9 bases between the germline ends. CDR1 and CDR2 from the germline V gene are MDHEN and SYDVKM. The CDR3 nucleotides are TGTGCCAGCAGTTTACGGGCTTTTAATCAGCCCCAGCATTTT. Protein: CASSLRAFNQPQHF.

The DNA of the CDR3 is TGTGCCAGCAGTTCTGGGACAGGGAAGGGGTATCAGCCCCAGCATTTT. It codes for CASSSGTGKGYQPQHF. The chain uses TRBV6-2 or TRBV6-3 and TRBJ1-5, with 9 bases aligning to TRBD1. V lost 4 bases, J lost 5 bases, and 9 bases stayed unmatched. The V gene's germline CDR1 is MNHEY and CDR2 SVGEGT. The CDR3 contains 16 residues.

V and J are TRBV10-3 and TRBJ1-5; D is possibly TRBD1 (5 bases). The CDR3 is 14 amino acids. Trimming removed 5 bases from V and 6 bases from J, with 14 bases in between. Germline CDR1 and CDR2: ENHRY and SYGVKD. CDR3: CAISQDPGSQPQHF. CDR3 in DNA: TGTGCCATCAGTCAGGACCCAGGGAGTCAGCCCCAGCATTTT.

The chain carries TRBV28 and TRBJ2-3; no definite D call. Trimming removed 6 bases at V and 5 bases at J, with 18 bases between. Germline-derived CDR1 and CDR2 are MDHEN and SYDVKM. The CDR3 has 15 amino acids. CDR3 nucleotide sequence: TGTGCCAGCAGCGCAAATCCACCAAGGGAAGATACGCAGTATTTT. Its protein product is CASSANPPREDTQYF.

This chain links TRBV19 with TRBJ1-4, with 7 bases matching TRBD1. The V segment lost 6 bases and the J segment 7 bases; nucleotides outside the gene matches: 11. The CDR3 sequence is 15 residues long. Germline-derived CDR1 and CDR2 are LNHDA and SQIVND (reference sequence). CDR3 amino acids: CASRQGGTRGEKLFF. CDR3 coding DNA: TGTGCCAGTAGGCAGGGGGGGACACGTGGTGAAAAACTGTTTTTT.

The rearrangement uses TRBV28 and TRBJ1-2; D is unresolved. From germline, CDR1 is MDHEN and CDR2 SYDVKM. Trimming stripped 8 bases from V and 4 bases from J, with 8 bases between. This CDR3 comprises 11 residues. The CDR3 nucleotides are TGTGCCAGCGGGGAGGCCTATGGCTACACCTTC. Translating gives CASGEAYGYTF.

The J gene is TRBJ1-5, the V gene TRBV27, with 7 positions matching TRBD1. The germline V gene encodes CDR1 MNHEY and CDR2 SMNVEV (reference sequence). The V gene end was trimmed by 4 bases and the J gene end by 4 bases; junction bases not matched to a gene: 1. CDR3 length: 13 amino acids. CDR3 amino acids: CASSYRGNQPQHF. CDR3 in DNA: TGTGCCAGCAGTTACAGGGGAAATCAGCCCCAGCATTTT.

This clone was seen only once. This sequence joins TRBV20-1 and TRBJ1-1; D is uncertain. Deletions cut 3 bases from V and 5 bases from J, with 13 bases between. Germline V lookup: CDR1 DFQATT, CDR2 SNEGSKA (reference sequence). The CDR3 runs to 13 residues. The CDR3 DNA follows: TGCAGTGCTAGTTCCCAGGTTGGGACTGAAGCTTTCTTT. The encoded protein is CSASSQVGTEAFF.

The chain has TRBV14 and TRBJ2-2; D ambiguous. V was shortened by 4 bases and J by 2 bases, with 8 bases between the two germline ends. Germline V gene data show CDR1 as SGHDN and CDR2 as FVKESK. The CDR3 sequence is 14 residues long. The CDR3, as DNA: TGTGCCAGCAGCCTCTTAGACAACACCGGGGAGCTGTTTTTT. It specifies CASSLLDNTGELFF.

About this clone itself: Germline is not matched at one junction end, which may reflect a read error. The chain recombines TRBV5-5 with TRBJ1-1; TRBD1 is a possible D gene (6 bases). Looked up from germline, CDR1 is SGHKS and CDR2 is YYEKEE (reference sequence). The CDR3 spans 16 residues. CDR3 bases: TGTGCCAGCAACTTGCGGAGCGGACAGAAGAACACTGAAGCTTTCTTT. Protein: CASNLRSGQKNTEAFF.

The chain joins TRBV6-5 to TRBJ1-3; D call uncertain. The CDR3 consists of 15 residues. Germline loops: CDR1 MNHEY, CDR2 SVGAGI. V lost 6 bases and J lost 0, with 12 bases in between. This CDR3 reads CASSLEGVSGNTIYF. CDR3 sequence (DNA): TGTGCCAGCAGCCTAGAGGGCGTCTCTGGAAACACCATATATTTT.

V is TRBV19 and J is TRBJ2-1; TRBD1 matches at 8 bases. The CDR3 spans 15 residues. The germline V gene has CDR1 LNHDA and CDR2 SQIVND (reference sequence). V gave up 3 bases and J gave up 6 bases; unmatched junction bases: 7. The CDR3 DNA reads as TGTGCCAGTAGTATTGAACAGGGGGTTTTCAATGAGCAGTTCTTC. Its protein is CASSIEQGVFNEQFF.

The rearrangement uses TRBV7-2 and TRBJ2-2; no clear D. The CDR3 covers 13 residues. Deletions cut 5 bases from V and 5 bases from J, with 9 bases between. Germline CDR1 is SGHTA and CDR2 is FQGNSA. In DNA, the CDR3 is TGTGCCAGCAGCAAAACAAGGACCGGGGAGCTGTTTTTT. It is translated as CASSKTRTGELFF.

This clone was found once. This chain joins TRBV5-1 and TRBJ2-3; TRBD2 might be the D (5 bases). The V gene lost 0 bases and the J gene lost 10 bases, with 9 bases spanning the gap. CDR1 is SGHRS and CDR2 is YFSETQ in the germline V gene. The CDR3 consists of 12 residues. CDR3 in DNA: TGCGCCAGCAGCTTGGACGAGGGTTCGCAGTATTTT. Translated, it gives CASSLDEGSQYF.

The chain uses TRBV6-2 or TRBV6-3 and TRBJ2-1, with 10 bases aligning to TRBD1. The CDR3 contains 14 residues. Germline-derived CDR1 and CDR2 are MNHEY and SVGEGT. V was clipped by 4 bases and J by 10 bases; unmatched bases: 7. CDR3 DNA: TGTGCCAGCAGTTCGCGCGGACAGGGGGGCGAGCAGTTCTTC. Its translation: CASSSRGQGGEQFF.

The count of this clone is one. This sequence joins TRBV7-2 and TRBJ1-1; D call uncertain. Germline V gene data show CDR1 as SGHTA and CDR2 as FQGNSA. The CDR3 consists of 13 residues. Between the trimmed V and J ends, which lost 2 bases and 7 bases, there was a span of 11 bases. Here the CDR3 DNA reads TGTGCCAGCAGCTTACAGCTTCGCTTTGAAGCTTTCTTT. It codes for CASSLQLRFEAFF.